The source of this T cell receptor (beta chain) is a study of neurological immune-mediated disorders. The V gene's germline CDR1 is SGHRS and CDR2 YFSETQ. CDR3 length: 16 residues. Trimming removed 4 bases from V and 0 bases from J; junction bases left unmatched: 2. This clonotype was counted at least ten times. Described time point: longitudinal time-point 1 (baseline). MiXCR was run by TCRdb on the 5' RACE reads, yielding one entry per CDR3 protein. This sample has around 71,000 distinct CDR3 sequences; roughly 13% occur once, and the top ten carry around 4.3%. This rearrangement joins TRBV5-1 to TRBJ2-2; 11 nucleotides match TRBD1. The sequence derives from a female donor with HTLV-1-associated myelopathy (HAM/TSP). The specimen sequenced was PBMCs. The CDR3 here is CASSRTGGPNTGELFF. The CDR3 DNA sequence: TGCGCCAGCAGCAGGACAGGGGGCCCGAACACCGGGGAGCTGTTTTTT.